This T cell receptor beta chain came from a study of T cell responses to AZD1222 COVID-19 vaccine (dated by TCRdb to the early 2020s). In terms of the full investigation: Because spike-specific TCR depth and breadth did not differ between the two schedules, AZD1222 recipients who got a second dose at roughly 4 weeks were pooled with those who got a second dose at roughly 12 weeks. Trial participants were enrolled into age subgroups of 18-55, 56-69 and 70-plus years, which contained about 150, 27 and 61 TCR-sequenced participants, respectively. A total of 230 to 250 trial participants underwent TCR sequencing, of whom under 220 had received two doses of AZD1222 and some 25 had received two doses of the MenACWY control vaccine. Overall results and qualifications from the work: Nearly half of unique spike-specific TCRs reportedly recognized epitopes outside regions mutated in the B.1.351 and B.1.1.7 variants. Participants were mostly white British and included more females than males, and it was suggested by the authors that clonal diversity may have been underestimated. In the small 56-69-year group, the increase in depth fell short of significance, most likely because of low power. CD4 TCRs associated with the vaccine covered the entire spike protein, and the dominant responses were in regions 160-218 and 743-854. Spike-specific TCR breadth and depth rose significantly after two AZD1222 doses compared with day 0 and with MenACWY recipients. Because no day 14 peak-response samples were available, repertoires were characterized only after the peak T cell response. Conclusions about previously exposed vaccinees are limited, since just a handful of AZD1222 recipients were seropositive for SARS-CoV-2 at baseline.

The time point label, as the study defines it: baseline before first vaccination. The vaccinee samples were drawn from two UK trials, COV001 and COV002, one of which was a single-blind randomized controlled phase 2/3 trial testing AZD1222 (ChAdOx1 nCoV-19) in healthy adults. Trial participant PBMC samples were collected at day 0 and day 28 after the second dose for TCRbeta chain sequencing. The CDR3 regions of human TCRbeta chains were subjected to immunosequencing. The paper's data handling went like this. Repertoire TCRs were matched against a reference library of SARS-CoV-2-specific TCRs generated with the MIRA antigen-specificity platform. Breadth was defined as the fraction of unique TCRs that were SARS-CoV-2-associated, and depth was defined as the fraction of total T cells that were SARS-CoV-2-associated. Using the MIRA data, every spike-specific TCR was mapped to the spike region that the TCR reacted to and assigned to either a CD4 or a CD8 class. Log10-transformed breadth and depth values were compared by one-way ANOVA with Sidak's multiple comparisons tests. The source is immuneACCESS, and TCRdb retained only in-frame sequences with V and J called. Part of the clones is not carried over; for the studies checked, unresolved V genes explain less than half of this, and the remainder is unexplained. V and J calls and clone size are given by that table; D and trimming were obtained from the DNA. The sample includes roughly 170,000 clones, with just under 95% observed a single time. The ten largest clones take up over 0.8% of the sample.

As to this clone: Its antigen specificity is not known. Base qualities were left out, and no much larger clone turns up one base away.

The clonotype was recovered from an adult in good health. The source material was peripheral blood, sampled on day 0 of AZD1222 vaccination.

At the DNA level, the sequence is TGTGCCAGTAGTATAGATCGGTCGGGGCTCTATGGCTACACCTTC. This yields the protein CASSIDRSGLYGYTF. Rearrangement joined TRBV19 to TRBJ1-2; the best D guess is TRBD1, with 5 bases matching. CDR3 length: 15 amino acids, cysteine to phenylalanine. The DNA shown is the 45-base CDR3, in frame from base 1. Looking up the germline V gene (reference sequence) yields CDR1 LNHDA and CDR2 SQIVND. The V and J ends are trimmed by 0 bases and 4 bases, leaving 12 bases between them.